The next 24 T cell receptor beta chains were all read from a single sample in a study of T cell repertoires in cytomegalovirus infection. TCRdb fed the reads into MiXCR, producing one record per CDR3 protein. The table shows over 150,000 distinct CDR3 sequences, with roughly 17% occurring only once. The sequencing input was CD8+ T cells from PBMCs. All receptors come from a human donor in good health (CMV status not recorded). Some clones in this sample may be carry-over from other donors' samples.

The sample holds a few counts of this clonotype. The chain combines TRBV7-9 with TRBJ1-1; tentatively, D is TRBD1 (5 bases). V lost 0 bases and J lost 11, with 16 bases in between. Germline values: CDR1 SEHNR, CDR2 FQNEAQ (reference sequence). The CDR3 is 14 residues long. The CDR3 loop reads CASSLARQPTYAFF. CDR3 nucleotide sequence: TGTGCCAGCAGCTTAGCGCGACAGCCGACCTACGCTTTCTTT.

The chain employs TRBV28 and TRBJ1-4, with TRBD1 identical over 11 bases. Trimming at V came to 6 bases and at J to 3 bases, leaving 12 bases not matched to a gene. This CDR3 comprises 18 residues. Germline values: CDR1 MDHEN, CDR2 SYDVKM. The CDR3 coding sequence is TGTGCCAGCAGGCTCGGGACAGGGGGAAGGCGGGCTAATGAAAAACTGTTTTTT. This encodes CASRLGTGGRRANEKLFF.

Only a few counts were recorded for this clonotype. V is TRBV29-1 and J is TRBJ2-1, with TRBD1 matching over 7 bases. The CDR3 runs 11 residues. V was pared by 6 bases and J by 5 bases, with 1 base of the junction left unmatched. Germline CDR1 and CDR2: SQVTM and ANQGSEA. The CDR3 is CSVDRDNEQFF. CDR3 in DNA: TGCAGCGTCGACAGGGACAATGAGCAGTTCTTC.

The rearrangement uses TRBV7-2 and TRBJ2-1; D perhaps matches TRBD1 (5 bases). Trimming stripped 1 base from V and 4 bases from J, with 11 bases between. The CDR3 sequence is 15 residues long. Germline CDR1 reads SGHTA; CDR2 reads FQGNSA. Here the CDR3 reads CASSLEGLPYNEQFF. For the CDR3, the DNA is TGTGCCAGCAGCTTAGAGGGGTTACCATACAATGAGCAGTTCTTC.

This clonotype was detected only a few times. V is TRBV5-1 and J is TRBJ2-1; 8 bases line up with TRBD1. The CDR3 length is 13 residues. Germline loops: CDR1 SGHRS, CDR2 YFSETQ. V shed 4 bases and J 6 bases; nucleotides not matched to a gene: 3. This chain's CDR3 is CASSTGTGNEQFF. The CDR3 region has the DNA TGCGCCAGCAGCACCGGGACAGGCAATGAGCAGTTCTTC.

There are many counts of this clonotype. The CDR3: CASSLGQGGNTGELFF. CDR3 sequence (DNA): TGTGCCAGCAGCTTGGGGCAGGGTGGGAACACCGGGGAGCTGTTTTTT. This chain uses TRBV7-2 with TRBJ2-2; a possible D gene is TRBD1 (5 bases). The CDR3 totals 16 residues. The V gene lost 3 bases and the J gene lost 1 base, with 12 bases spanning the gap. Germline lookup yields CDR1 SGHTA and CDR2 FQGNSA. Looking up the rest from reference TRBV7-2 and TRBJ2-2 gives the full variable domain: GAGVSQSPSNKVTEKGKDVELRCDPISGHTALYWYRQSLGQGLEFLIYFQGNSAPDKSGLPSDRFSAERTGGSVSTLTIQRTQQEDSAVYLCASSLGQGGNTGELFFGEGSRLTVL.

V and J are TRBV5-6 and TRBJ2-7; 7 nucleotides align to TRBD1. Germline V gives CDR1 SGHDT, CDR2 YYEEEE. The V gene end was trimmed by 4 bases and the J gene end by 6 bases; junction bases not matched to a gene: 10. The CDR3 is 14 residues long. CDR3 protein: CASSEGDSESEQYF. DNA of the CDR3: TGTGCCAGCAGCGAGGGGGACAGTGAGTCCGAGCAGTACTTC. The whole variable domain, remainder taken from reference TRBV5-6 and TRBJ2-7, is DAGVTQSPTHLIKTRGQQVTLRCSPKSGHDTVSWYQQALGQGPQFIFQYYEEEERQRGNFPDRFSGHQFPNYSSELNVNALLLGDSALYLCASSEGDSESEQYFGPGTRLTVT.

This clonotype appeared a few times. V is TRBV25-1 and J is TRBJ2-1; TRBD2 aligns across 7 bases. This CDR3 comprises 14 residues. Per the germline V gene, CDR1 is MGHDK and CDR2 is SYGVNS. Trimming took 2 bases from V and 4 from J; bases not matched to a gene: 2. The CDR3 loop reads CASSESGVYNEQFF. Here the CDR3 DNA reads TGTGCCAGCAGTGAAAGCGGGGTATACAATGAGCAGTTCTTC.

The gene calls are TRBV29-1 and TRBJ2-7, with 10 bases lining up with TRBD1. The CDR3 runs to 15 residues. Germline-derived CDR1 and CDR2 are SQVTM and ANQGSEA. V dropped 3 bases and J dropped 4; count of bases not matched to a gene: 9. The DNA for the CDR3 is TGCAGCGTTGATGCTGGACAGGGGGGTAGGTACGAGCAGTACTTC. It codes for CSVDAGQGGRYEQYF.

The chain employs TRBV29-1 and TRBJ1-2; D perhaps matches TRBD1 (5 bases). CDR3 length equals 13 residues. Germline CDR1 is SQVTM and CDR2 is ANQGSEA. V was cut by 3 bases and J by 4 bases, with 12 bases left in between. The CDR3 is CSVDGRATYGYTF. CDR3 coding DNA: TGCAGCGTTGACGGCAGGGCCACCTATGGCTACACCTTC.

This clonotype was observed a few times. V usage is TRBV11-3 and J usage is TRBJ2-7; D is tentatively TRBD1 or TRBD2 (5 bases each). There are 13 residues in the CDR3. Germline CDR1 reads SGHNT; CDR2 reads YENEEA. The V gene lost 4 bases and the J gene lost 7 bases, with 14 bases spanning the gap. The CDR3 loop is CASSYLFGGEQYF. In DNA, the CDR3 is TGTGCCAGCAGCTACCTGTTTGGGGGTGAGCAGTACTTC.

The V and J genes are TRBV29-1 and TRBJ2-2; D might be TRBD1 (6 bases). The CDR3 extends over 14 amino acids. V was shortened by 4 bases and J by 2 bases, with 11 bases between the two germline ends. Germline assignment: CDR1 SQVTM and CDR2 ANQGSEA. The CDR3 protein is CSVGGQGNTGELFF. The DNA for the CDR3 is TGCAGCGTTGGGGGGCAGGGAAACACCGGGGAGCTGTTTTTT.

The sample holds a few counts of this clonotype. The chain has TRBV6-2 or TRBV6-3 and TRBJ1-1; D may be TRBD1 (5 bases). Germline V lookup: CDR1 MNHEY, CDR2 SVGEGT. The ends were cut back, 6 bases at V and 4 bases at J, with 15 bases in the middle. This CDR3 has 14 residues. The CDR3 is CASRRAGVSTEAFF. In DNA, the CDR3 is TGTGCCAGCAGGAGAGCGGGGGTGAGCACTGAAGCTTTCTTT.

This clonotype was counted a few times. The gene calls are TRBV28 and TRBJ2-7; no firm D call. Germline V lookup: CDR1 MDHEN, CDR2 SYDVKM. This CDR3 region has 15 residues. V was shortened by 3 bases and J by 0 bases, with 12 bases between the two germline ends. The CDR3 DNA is TGTGCCAGCAGTTTTAGTGCGGAGAGCTCCTACGAGCAGTACTTC. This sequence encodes CASSFSAESSYEQYF.

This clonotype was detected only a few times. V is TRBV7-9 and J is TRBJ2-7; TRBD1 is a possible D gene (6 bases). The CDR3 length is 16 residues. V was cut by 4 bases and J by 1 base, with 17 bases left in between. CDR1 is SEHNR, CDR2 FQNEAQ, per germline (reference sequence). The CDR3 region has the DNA TGTGCCAGCAGCTACCTACAGGGAAGTAAGTCCTACGAGCAGTACTTC. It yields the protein CASSYLQGSKSYEQYF.

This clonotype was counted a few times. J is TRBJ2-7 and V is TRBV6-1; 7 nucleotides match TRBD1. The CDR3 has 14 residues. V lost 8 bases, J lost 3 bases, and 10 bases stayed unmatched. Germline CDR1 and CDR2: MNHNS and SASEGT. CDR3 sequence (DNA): TGTGCCAGCCAACCGGGACAGACGGGCTACGAGCAGTACTTC. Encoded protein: CASQPGQTGYEQYF.

CDR3 residues: CASSQGRVDQPQHF. CDR3 DNA: TGCGCCAGCAGCCAAGGTAGGGTTGATCAGCCCCAGCATTTT. The chain combines TRBV4-1 with TRBJ1-5; D unclear. Germline V gene data show CDR1 as MGHRA and CDR2 as YSYEKL. This CDR3 has 14 residues. Trimming stripped 1 base from V and 5 bases from J, with 9 bases between.

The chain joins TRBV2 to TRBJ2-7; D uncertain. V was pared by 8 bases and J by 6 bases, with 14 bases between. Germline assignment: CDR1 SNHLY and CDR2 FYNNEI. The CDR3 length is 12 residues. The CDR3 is CASRQAVGEQYF. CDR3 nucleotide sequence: TGTGCCAGCCGTCAGGCAGTTGGCGAGCAGTACTTC.

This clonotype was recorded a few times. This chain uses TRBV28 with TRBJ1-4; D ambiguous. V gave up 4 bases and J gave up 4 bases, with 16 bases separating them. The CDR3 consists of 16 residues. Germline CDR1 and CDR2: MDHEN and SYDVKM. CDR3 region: CASSSSRGWDNEKLFF. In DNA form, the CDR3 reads TGTGCCAGCAGTTCCTCAAGAGGGTGGGATAATGAAAAACTGTTTTTT.

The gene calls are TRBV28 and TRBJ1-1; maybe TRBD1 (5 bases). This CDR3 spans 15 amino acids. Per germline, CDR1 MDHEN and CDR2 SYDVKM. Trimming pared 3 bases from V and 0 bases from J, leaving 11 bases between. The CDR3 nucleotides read TGTGCCAGCAGTTTTCAGGGAGGCATGAACACTGAAGCTTTCTTT. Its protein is CASSFQGGMNTEAFF.

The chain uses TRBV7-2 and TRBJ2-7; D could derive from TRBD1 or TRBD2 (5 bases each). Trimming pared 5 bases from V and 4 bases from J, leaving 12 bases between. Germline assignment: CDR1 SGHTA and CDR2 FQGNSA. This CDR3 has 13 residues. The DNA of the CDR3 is TGTGCCAGCAGCCCGGGACGAGTTTACGAGCAGTACTTC. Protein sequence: CASSPGRVYEQYF.

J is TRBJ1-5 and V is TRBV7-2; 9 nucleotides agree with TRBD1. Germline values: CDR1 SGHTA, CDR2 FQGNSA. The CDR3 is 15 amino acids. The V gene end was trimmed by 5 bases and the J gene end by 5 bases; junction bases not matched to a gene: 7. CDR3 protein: CASSTTGGGDQPQHF. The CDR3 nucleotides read TGTGCCAGCAGCACTACAGGGGGCGGAGATCAGCCCCAGCATTTT.

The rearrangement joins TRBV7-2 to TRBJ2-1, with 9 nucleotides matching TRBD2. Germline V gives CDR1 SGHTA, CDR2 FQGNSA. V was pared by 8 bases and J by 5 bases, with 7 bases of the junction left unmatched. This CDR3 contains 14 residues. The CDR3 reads CASGEGGGDNEQFF. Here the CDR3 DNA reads TGTGCCAGCGGGGAGGGCGGGGGGGACAATGAGCAGTTCTTC. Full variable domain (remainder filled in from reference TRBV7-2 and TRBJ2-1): GAGVSQSPSNKVTEKGKDVELRCDPISGHTALYWYRQSLGQGLEFLIYFQGNSAPDKSGLPSDRFSAERTGGSVSTLTIQRTQQEDSAVYLCASGEGGGDNEQFFGPGTRLTVL.

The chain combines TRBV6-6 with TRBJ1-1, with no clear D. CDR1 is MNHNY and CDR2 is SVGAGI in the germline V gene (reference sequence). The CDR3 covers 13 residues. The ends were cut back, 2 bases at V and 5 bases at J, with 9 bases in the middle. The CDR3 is CASSYRLATEAFF. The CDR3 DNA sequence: TGTGCCAGCAGTTACAGGTTAGCGACTGAAGCTTTCTTT.